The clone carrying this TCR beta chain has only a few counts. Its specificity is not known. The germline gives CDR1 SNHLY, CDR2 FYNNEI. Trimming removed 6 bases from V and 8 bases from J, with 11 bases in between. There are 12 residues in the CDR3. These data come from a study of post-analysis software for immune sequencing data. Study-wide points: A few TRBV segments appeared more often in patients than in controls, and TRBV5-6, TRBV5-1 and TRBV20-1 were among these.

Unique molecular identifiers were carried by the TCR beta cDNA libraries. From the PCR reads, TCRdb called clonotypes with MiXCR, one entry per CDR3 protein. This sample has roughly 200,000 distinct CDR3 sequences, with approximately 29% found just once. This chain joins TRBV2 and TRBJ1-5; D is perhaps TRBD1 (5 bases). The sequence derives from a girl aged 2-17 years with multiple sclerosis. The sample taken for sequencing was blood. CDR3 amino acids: CASRTGSEPQHF. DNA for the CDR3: TGTGCCAGCAGAACAGGTTCGGAGCCCCAGCATTTT.